A single T cell receptor beta chain is shown here with its context. The antigen remains unidentified. Treatment: oral pan-JAK inhibitor, 5-10 mg twice daily. Punch biopsies of lesional scalp, plus peripheral blood, were taken from alopecia areata patients. This CDR3 comprises 14 residues. With 4 bases removed from V and 5 bases from J, the gap between germline ends came to 15 bases. CDR1 and CDR2 (germline): KGHSH, LQKENI. The record originates from a study of CD8+ T cells in alopecia areata. General study results and limits: Many expanded lesional clones remained in scalp and blood on tofacitinib.

Isolated RNA was reverse transcribed into cDNA used as the sequencing template. Profiling relied on immunoSEQ multiplex PCR, and the TCRdb table lists in-frame clones only, not all of them. Of fewer than 350,000 clones in the sample, 58% were seen once. The material sequenced was CD4+ T cells sorted from blood, taken at week 24, from a patient treated with tofacitinib. The clonotype comes from a human donor with alopecia areata. This sequence joins TRBV18 and TRBJ2-7; maybe TRBD1 (5 bases). In nucleotides, the CDR3 is TGTGCCAGCTCACTACAGGCCGCCAGGGACGAGCAGTACTTC. Its protein product is CASSLQAARDEQYF.